This T cell receptor (beta chain) was documented in a study of T cell responses to AZD1222 COVID-19 vaccine. Study-wide results and limits: Once two AZD1222 doses were given, Spike-specific TCR breadth and depth went up.

For this clone: Its target is unknown.

J lost 4 bases, V lost 3 bases, and 8 bases had no gene match. Germline V CDR1 and CDR2: LGHDT, YNNKEL (reference sequence). This CDR3 contains 16 residues. Clones were sequenced by immunoSEQ multiplex PCR, and TCRdb holds only the in-frame ones, with some missing. The sample has roughly 120,000 clones; 88% are singletons. The TCR originated in an adult in good health. The chain links TRBV3-1 (or the pseudogene TRBV3-2) to TRBJ2-7, with 11 bases identical to TRBD2. The sample here was peripheral blood, taken on day 0 of AZD1222 vaccination. As DNA, the CDR3 is TGTGCCAGCAGCCACTTCGCGACTAGCGGGACGTACGAGCAGTACTTC. This translates into CASSHFATSGTYEQYF.